Sequencing of this TCR beta chain was carried out in a study of a mutant IDH1 vaccine in newly diagnosed glioma. Study-wide background: Previous treatment comprised radiotherapy, temozolomide, or both, mostly both.

The assay was immunoSEQ multiplex PCR, and TCRdb's table has in-frame clones only and misses some. The data show 90,000 to 100,000 clones, nearly 90% seen once. The time point denotes: week 47, end of study. All doses held 300 ug of mutant IDH1 20-mer peptide, with topical imiquimod. Note on this clone: Its antigen remains unidentified.

V lost 3 bases and J lost 1, with 10 bases in between. The CDR3 extends over 15 amino acids. Germline CDR1 and CDR2: MDHEN and SYDVKM. The sample in question was PBMCs, obtained from a glioma patient whose treatment included an IDH1 peptide vaccine. The rearrangement links TRBV28 to TRBJ2-1; TRBD2 might be the D (6 bases). The source is a woman between 50 and 59 years old with glioma. In nucleotides, the CDR3 is TGTGCCAGCAGTTTCGCGGGGATTTCCTACAATGAGCAGTTCTTC. It specifies CASSFAGISYNEQFF. Drawing the rest from reference TRBV28 and TRBJ2-1, the complete variable domain is DVKVTQSSRYLVKRTGEKVFLECVQDMDHENMFWYRQDPGLGLRLIYFSYDVKMKEKGDIPEGYSVSREKKERFSLILESASTNQTSMYLCASSFAGISYNEQFFGPGTRLTVL.